Detailed here is one TCR beta chain. Its antigen is unknown. The data derive from a study of T cell responses to AZD1222 COVID-19 vaccine. The study's findings and limits: Clonal diversity may have been underestimated, and the donors were mostly white British, with more females than males.

TCRdb's table, derived via immunoSEQ multiplex PCR, lists solely in-frame clones and lacks some. The sample contains 110,000 or so clones, roughly 91% of which appear only once. In germline, CDR1 is SGDLS, CDR2 YYNGEE. The V gene lost 0 bases and the J gene lost 0 bases, with 6 bases spanning the gap. This CDR3 has 15 amino acids. The specimen comprised peripheral blood, sampled on day 0 of AZD1222 vaccination. The TCR comes from an adult in good health. The chain links TRBV9 to TRBJ2-2, with D uncertain. The CDR3 sequence is CASSVVGTNTGELFF. CDR3 nucleotides: TGTGCCAGCAGCGTAGTTGGGACGAACACCGGGGAGCTGTTTTTT.